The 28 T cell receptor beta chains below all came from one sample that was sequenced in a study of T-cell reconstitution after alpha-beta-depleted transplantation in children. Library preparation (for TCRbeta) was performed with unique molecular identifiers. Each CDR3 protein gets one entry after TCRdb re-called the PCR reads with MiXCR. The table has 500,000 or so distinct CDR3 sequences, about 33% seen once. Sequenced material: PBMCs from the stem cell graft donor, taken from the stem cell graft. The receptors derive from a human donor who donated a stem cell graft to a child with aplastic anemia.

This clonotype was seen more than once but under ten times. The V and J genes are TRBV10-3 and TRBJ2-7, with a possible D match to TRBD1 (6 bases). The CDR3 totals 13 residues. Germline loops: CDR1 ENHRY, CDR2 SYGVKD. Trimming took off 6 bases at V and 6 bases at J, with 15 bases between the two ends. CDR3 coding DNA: TGTGCCATCAGGGGGTCAGGGGACCGCGAGCAGTACGTC. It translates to CAIRGSGDREQYV.

The CDR3 region has the DNA TGCAGCGTCGATACAGGGGTTGGAAACACCATATATTTT. Translated: CSVDTGVGNTIYF. V and J are TRBV29-1 and TRBJ1-3, with 7 bases that match TRBD1. Looked up from germline, CDR1 is SQVTM and CDR2 is ANQGSEA. CDR3 length equals 13 residues. The V segment lost 6 bases and the J segment 3 bases; nucleotides outside the gene matches: 5.

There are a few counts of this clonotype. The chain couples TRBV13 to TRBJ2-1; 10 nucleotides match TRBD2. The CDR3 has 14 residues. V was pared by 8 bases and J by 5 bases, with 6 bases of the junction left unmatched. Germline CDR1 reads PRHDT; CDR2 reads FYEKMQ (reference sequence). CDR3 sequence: CASLGLAANNEQFF. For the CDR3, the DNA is TGTGCCAGCCTTGGACTAGCGGCCAACAATGAGCAGTTCTTC.

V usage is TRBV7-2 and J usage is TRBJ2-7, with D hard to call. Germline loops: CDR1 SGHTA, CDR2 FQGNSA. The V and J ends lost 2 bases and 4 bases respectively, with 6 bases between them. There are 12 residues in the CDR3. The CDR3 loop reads CASSLSFYEQYF. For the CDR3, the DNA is TGTGCCAGCAGCTTAAGTTTTTACGAGCAGTACTTC. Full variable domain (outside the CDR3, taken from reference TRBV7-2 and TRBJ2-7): GAGVSQSPSNKVTEKGKDVELRCDPISGHTALYWYRQSLGQGLEFLIYFQGNSAPDKSGLPSDRFSAERTGGSVSTLTIQRTQQEDSAVYLCASSLSFYEQYFGPGTRLTVT.

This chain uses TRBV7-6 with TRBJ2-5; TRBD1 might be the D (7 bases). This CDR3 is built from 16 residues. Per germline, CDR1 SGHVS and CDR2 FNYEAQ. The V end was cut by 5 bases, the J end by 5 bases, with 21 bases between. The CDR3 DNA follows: TGTGCCAGCAGCCCCACCGGCGGGACAGTGGGGGAGACCCAGTACTTC. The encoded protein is CASSPTGGTVGETQYF. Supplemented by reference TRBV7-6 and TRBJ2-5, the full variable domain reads GAGVSQSPRYKVTKRGQDVALRCDPISGHVSLYWYRQALGQGPEFLTYFNYEAQQDKSGLPNDRFSAERPEGSISTLTIQRTEQRDSAMYRCASSPTGGTVGETQYFGPGTRLLVL.

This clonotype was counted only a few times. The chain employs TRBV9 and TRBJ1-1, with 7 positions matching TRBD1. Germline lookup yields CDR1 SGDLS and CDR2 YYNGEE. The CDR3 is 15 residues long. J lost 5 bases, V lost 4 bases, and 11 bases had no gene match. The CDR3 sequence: CASSPRQGGGTEAFF. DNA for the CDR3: TGTGCCAGCAGCCCGAGACAGGGCGGTGGTACTGAAGCTTTCTTT.

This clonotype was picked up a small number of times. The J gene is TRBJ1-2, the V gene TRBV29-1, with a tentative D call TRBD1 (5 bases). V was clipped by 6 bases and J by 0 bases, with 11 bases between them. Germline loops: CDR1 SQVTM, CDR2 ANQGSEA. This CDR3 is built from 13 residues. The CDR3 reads CSVFGTSNYGYTF. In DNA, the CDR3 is TGCAGCGTCTTCGGGACTTCTAACTATGGCTACACCTTC.

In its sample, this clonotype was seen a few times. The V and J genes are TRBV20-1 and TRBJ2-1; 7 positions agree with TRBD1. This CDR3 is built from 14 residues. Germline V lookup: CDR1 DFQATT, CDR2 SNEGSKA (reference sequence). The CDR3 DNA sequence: TGCAGCGCCATCTCGGGACAGTACGCCAATGAGCAGTTCTTC. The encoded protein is CSAISGQYANEQFF.

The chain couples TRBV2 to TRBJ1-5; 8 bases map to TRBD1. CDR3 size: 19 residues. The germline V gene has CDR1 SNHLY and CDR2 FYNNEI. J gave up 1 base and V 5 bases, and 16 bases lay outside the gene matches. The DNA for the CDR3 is TGTGCCAGCAGTCTCCAAAGCTTAGGACAGGGTCAAAGCAATCAGCCCCAGCATTTT. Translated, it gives CASSLQSLGQGQSNQPQHF.

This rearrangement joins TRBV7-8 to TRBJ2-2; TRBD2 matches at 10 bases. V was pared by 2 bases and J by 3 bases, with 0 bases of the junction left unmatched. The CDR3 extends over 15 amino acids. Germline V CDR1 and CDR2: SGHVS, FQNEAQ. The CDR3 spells CASSLLAGDTGELFF. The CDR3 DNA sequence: TGTGCCAGCAGCTTACTAGCGGGAGACACCGGGGAGCTGTTTTTT.

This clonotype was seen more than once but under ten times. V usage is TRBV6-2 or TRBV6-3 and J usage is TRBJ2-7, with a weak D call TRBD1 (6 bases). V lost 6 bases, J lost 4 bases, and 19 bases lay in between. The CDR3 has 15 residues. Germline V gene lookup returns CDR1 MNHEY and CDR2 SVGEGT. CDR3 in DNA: TGTGCCAGCAGGAGGTACTGGACAGCCCAATACGAGCAGTACTTC. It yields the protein CASRRYWTAQYEQYF.

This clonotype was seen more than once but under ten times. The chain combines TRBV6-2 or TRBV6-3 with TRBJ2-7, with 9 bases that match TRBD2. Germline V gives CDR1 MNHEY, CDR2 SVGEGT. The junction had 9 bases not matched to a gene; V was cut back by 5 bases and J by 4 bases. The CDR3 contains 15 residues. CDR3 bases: TGTGCCAGCAGTATCCCTGGACTAGCGAGATACGAGCAGTACTTC. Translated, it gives CASSIPGLARYEQYF.

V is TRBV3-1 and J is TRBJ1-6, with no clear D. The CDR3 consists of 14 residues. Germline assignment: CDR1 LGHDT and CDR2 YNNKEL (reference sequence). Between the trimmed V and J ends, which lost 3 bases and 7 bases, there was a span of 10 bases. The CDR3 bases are TGTGCCAGCAGCCACGGGCTACCCAATTCACCCCTCCACTTT. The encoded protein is CASSHGLPNSPLHF.

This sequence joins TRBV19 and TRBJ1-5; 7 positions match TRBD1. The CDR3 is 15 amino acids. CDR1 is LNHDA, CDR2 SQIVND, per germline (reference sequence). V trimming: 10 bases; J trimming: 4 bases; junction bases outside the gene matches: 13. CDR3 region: CATQPLGQSNQPQHF. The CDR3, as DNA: TGTGCCACTCAACCCCTGGGACAGAGTAATCAGCCCCAGCATTTT. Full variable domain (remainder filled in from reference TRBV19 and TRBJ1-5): DGGITQSPKYLFRKEGQNVTLSCEQNLNHDAMYWYRQDPGQGLRLIYYSQIVNDFQKGDIAEGYSVSREKKESFPLTVTSAQKNPTAFYLCATQPLGQSNQPQHFGDGTRLSIL.

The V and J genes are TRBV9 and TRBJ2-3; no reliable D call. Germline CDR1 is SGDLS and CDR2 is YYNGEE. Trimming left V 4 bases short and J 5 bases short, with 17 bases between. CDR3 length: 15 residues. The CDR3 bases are TGTGCCAGCAGCCAGACCGACAAGGGAATAGATACGCAGTATTTT. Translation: CASSQTDKGIDTQYF.

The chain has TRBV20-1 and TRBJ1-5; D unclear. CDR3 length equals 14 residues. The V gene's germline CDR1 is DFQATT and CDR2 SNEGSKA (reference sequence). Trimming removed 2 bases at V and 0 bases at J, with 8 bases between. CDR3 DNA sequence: TGCAGTGCTAGAAAGGGTTATAGCAATCAGCCCCAGCATTTT. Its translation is CSARKGYSNQPQHF.

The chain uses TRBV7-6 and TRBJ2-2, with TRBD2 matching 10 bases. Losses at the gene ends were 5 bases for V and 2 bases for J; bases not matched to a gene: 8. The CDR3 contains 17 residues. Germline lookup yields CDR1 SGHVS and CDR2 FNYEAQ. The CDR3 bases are TGTGCCAGCAGCCCCTTCTGGACTAGCGGTAACACCGGGGAGCTGTTTTTT. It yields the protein CASSPFWTSGNTGELFF.

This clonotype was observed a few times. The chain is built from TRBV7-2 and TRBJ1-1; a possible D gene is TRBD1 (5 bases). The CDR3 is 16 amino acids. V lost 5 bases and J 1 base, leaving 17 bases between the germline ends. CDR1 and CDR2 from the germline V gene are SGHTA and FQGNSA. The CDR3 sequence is CASSPIALTGNTEAFF. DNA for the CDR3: TGTGCCAGCAGCCCAATAGCACTTACAGGGAACACTGAAGCTTTCTTT. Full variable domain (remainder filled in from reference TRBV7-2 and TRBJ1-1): GAGVSQSPSNKVTEKGKDVELRCDPISGHTALYWYRQSLGQGLEFLIYFQGNSAPDKSGLPSDRFSAERTGGSVSTLTIQRTQQEDSAVYLCASSPIALTGNTEAFFGQGTRLTVV.

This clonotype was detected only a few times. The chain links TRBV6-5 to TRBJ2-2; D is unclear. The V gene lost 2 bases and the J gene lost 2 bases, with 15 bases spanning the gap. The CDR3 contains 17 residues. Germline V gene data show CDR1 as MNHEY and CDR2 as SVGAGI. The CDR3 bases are TGTGCCAGCAGTTACAGGCGGTCCGACATCAACACCGGGGAGCTGTTTTTT. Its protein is CASSYRRSDINTGELFF.

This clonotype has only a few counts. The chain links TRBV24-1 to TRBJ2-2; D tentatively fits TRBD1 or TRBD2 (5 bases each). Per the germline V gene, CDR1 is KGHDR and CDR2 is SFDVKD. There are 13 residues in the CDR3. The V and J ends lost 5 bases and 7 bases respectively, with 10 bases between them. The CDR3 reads CATSVGTNGELFF. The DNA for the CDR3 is TGTGCCACCAGTGTCGGGACCAACGGGGAGCTGTTTTTT.

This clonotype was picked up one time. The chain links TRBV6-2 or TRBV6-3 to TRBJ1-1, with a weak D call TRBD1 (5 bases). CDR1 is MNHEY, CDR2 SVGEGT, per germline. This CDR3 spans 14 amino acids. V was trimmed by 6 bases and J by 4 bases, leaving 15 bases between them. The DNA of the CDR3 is TGTGCCAGCAGCCGGGGAGTGAGGGGCACTGAAGCTTTCTTT. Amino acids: CASSRGVRGTEAFF.

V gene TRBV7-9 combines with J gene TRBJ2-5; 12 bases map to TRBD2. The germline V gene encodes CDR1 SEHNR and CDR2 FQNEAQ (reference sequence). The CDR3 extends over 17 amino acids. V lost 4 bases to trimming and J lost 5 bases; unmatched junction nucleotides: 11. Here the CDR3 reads CASSSSGTSGFRETQYF. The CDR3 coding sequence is TGTGCCAGCAGCTCCAGTGGGACTAGCGGGTTCCGTGAGACCCAGTACTTC.

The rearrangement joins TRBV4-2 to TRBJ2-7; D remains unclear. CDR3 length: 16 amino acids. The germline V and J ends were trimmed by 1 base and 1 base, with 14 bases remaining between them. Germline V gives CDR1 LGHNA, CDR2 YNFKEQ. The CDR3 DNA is TGTGCCAGCAGCCAAGCGGACCTTCAAGGGTCCTACGAGCAGTACTTC. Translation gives CASSQADLQGSYEQYF.

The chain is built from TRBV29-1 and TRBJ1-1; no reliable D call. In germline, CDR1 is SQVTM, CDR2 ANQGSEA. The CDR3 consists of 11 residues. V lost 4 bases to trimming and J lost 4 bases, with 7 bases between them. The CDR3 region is CSVGGVTEAFF. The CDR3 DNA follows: TGCAGCGTTGGGGGTGTCACTGAAGCTTTCTTT.

The CDR3 DNA sequence: TGTGCCAGCGCCCGGGGTCTGAATAAAAACATTCAGTACTTC. Translated, it gives CASARGLNKNIQYF. The rearrangement links TRBV11-2 to TRBJ2-4; tentative D call: TRBD2 (5 bases). The V end lost 8 bases, the J end lost 4 bases, and 15 bases lay between the germline ends. In germline, CDR1 is SGHAT, CDR2 FQNNGV. The CDR3 extends over 14 amino acids.

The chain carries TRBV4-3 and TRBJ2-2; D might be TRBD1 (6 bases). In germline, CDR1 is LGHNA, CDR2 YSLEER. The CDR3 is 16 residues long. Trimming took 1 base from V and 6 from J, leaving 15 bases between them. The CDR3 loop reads CASSQGAGALAGELFF. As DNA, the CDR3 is TGCGCCAGCAGCCAAGGGGCAGGGGCGTTGGCCGGGGAGCTGTTTTTT.

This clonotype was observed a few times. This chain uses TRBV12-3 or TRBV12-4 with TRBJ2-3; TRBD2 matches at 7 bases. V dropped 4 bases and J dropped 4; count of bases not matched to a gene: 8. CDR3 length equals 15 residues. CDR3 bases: TGTGCCAGCAGTTCCCGGGCAGGGAGGGCAGATACGCAGTATTTT. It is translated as CASSSRAGRADTQYF.

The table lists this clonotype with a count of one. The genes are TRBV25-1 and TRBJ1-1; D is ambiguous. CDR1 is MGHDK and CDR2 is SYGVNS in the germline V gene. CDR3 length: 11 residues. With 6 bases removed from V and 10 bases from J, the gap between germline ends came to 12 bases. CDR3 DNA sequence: TGTGCCAGCAGCCCTGGCTTTCTAGCTTTCTTT. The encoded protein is CASSPGFLAFF.